One and the same sample provided the 11 T cell receptor beta chains below, sequenced in a study of beta chain features in type 1 diabetes. Expressed TCRB transcripts were sequenced because the isolated RNA had all been reverse transcribed beforehand. Sequenced by immunoSEQ multiplex PCR; TCRdb stores in-frame clones only, minus some. The table records 200,000 to 250,000 clones, roughly 11% of them present only once. Sequenced: central memory CD4+ T cells from blood. These receptors all stem from a young man in good health.

The V and J genes are TRBV13 and TRBJ2-6; 8 nucleotides agree with TRBD1. This CDR3 has 16 residues. The junction had 7 bases not matched to a gene; V was cut back by 6 bases and J by 3 bases. The germline gives CDR1 PRHDT, CDR2 FYEKMQ (reference sequence). CDR3 amino acids: CASRSPDRGGANVLTF. The CDR3 coding sequence is TGTGCCAGCAGATCTCCTGACAGGGGTGGGGCCAACGTCCTGACTTTC.

The CDR3 DNA sequence: TGTGCCAGCACCTCGACTAGCGTGCACCCCAAGGAGCAGTTCTTC. It specifies CASTSTSVHPKEQFF. The chain joins TRBV11-2 to TRBJ2-1; 8 positions agree with TRBD2. The ends lost 7 bases at V and 10 bases at J; junction bases unmatched: 15. CDR1 SGHAT and CDR2 FQNNGV come from the germline V gene. This CDR3 comprises 15 residues.

The table lists this clone with a few counts. The V call is TRBV29-1, the J call TRBJ1-2; the match to TRBD1 covers 7 bases. Germline values: CDR1 SQVTM, CDR2 ANQGSEA. CDR3 length: 11 residues. Unmatched junction bases numbered 6, after V lost 7 bases and J lost 7 bases. CDR3 sequence reads: CSARQGIGYTF. CDR3 bases: TGCAGCGCCCGACAGGGAATTGGCTACACCTTC.

The rearrangement uses TRBV5-1 and TRBJ2-7; D is undetermined. Germline V gene lookup returns CDR1 SGHRS and CDR2 YFSETQ. With 0 bases removed from V and 0 bases from J, the gap between germline ends came to 7 bases. The CDR3 extends over 14 amino acids. CDR3 nucleotide sequence: TGCGCCAGCAGCTTGGGGCATTTCTCCTACGAGCAGTACTTC. Translating gives CASSLGHFSYEQYF.

The V call is TRBV6-5, the J call TRBJ2-2; D possibly corresponds to TRBD2 (5 bases). The germline CDR1 and CDR2 sequences are MNHEY and SVGAGI. This CDR3 comprises 13 residues. V was shortened by 10 bases and J by 6 bases, with 15 bases between the two germline ends. The DNA of the CDR3 is TGTGCCATCACCGAGGAGGAGTCCGGGGAGCTGTTTTTT. Its translation is CAITEEESGELFF.

This clone was seen once. This chain connects TRBV7-2 to TRBJ2-2; tentatively, D is TRBD1 (5 bases). Germline CDR1 SGHTA, CDR2 FQGNSA. The CDR3 is 13 amino acids. V was trimmed by 5 bases and J by 7 bases, leaving 11 bases between them. This CDR3 is CASSPGRGGELFF. The DNA of the CDR3 is TGTGCCAGCAGCCCAGGGCGTGGCGGGGAGCTGTTTTTT.

This sequence joins TRBV5-1 and TRBJ2-2; D may be TRBD1 (5 bases). Trimming cost V 3 bases and J 7 bases, with 13 bases left between them. Germline V gene data show CDR1 as SGHRS and CDR2 as YFSETQ. This CDR3 has 14 residues. In DNA, the CDR3 is TGCGCCAGCAGCTCTCAGCTGGGGCACGGGGAGCTGTTTTTT. Translation: CASSSQLGHGELFF.

The chain combines TRBV5-1 with TRBJ1-4, with 7 bases that match TRBD1. In germline, CDR1 is SGHRS, CDR2 YFSETQ. The CDR3 is made up of 16 amino acids. V shed 4 bases, J shed 7 bases, and the junction held 13 bases outside the gene matches. CDR3 amino acids: CASSAGTDAGSEKLFF. CDR3 bases: TGCGCCAGCAGCGCCGGGACAGACGCCGGGAGTGAAAAACTGTTTTTT.

The table lists this clone with a few counts. The genes are TRBV21-1 and TRBJ2-7; the table's D call TRBD2 went unverified against the DNA. TRBV21-1 represents a pseudogene. CDR3 length: 16 amino acids. CDR3 in amino acids: CASSSPHGGVTYEQYF. The CDR3 nucleotides read TGTGCCAGCAGCTCCCCGCACGGCGGGGTAACCTACGAGCAGTACTTC.

The chain has TRBV7-2 and TRBJ2-4; TRBD1 agrees at 10 bases. CDR1 and CDR2 from the germline V gene are SGHTA and FQGNSA. The V gene end was trimmed by 5 bases and the J gene end by 4 bases; junction bases not matched to a gene: 2. There are 14 residues in the CDR3. Written as DNA, the CDR3 is TGTGCCAGCAGCGCGGGACAGGGGAAAAACATTCAGTACTTC. It codes for CASSAGQGKNIQYF.

This chain links TRBV5-1 with TRBJ2-3, with a tentative D call TRBD2 (5 bases). Trimming cost V 5 bases and J 2 bases, with 9 bases left between them. The germline V gene has CDR1 SGHRS and CDR2 YFSETQ. This CDR3 contains 13 residues. The CDR3 loop reads CASRTDFTDTQYF. The CDR3 DNA reads as TGCGCCAGCAGGACGGACTTCACAGATACGCAGTATTTT.